This T cell receptor beta chain is drawn from a study of T cell responses to AZD1222 COVID-19 vaccine. CDR3 length: 16 residues. Germline CDR1 is SGHRS and CDR2 is YFSETQ. The ends lost 4 bases at V and 3 bases at J; junction bases unmatched: 4. Sequencing used immunoSEQ multiplex PCR; TCRdb keeps in-frame clones, though not all of them. This table has 83,000 or so clones, 80% to 95% appearing once. Of note for this clone: Its antigen is unknown.

Overall study results and limits: At study baseline, merely a handful of AZD1222 recipients were seropositive. Clonal diversity was possibly underestimated, and the donors were mostly white British, with more females. Repertoire sampling occurred only after the peak T cell response.

The chain combines TRBV5-1 with TRBJ2-3, with 14 positions matching TRBD2. The material sequenced was peripheral blood, taken 28 days after the second AZD1222 dose. This TCR came from an adult who received the AZD1222 COVID-19 vaccine. The CDR3 sequence: CASSGTSGSITDTQYF. In nucleotides, the CDR3 is TGCGCCAGCAGCGGGACTAGCGGGAGTATTACAGATACGCAGTATTTT.